This T cell receptor (beta chain) was found in a study of blood T cell repertoires in COVID-19. Study-wide context: Samples of COVID-19 (acute and convalescent) were obtained from the United States, Italy and Spain.

The length of the CDR3 is 14 residues. Germline-derived CDR1 and CDR2 are MNHEY and SVGAGI. Deletions cut 0 bases from V and 11 bases from J, with 14 bases between. Each exposed participant met a COVID-19 case in the 2 weeks preceding study entry. Sequencing was performed with immunoSEQ multiplex PCR; in TCRdb, only in-frame clones are kept and a portion is missing. The table shows approximately 250,000 clones, with 88% occurring only once. Sequenced: PBMCs or T cells enriched from blood (not recorded which). The sequence derives from a woman aged 40 to 50 who had been exposed to COVID-19. The J gene is TRBJ1-3, the V gene TRBV6-5; D gene unclear. The CDR3 region has the DNA TGTGCCAGCAGTTACTCGGGCAGCCATGGTGCCATATATTTT. Amino acid sequence: CASSYSGSHGAIYF.